This T cell receptor beta chain came from a study of cytomegalovirus exposure and HLA in healthy donors. The study, taken as a whole, reports: Rare TCR sequences dominated, though some public TCRs recurred in many donors. A link between a missense DCLRE1C variant and TCR beta V- and J-gene trimming emerged from a later analysis. Data from an earlier analysis indicated that most TCR beta V segments were productive either about 87% or about 30% of the time.

CDR1 MRHNA and CDR2 SNTAGT come from the germline V gene. CDR3 length: 18 residues. The junction had 18 bases not matched to a gene; V was cut back by 7 bases and J by 5 bases. Donors sampled were nominally healthy, though unrecorded immune exposures were likely. Primers included in the PCR were 60 Vbeta and 13 Jbeta primers. The data were produced by immunoSEQ multiplex PCR, yet TCRdb's version contains in-frame clones alone and is incomplete. Among about 69,000 clones, approximately 80% were seen once, and the ten largest hold roughly 3.5%. Details on this clone: Its antigen is still unknown.

Sequences were obtained from PBMCs. The chain combines TRBV6-4 with TRBJ2-7; 12 nucleotides match TRBD1. This receptor was identified in a man aged 18 to 30 in good health and CMV-seronegative. The CDR3 sequence is CASNLQEGQGASRNEQYV. The CDR3 DNA reads TGTGCCAGCAACCTACAGGAGGGACAGGGGGCAAGTAGGAACGAGCAGTACGTC.